This TCR beta chain emerged from a study of healthy donors' naive CD4 and CD8 T cells. Study-level background: All functional IMGT TCR alpha variants were covered by new primers.

On this clonotype: Antigen unknown.

The germline V gene has CDR1 MNHEY and CDR2 SVGAGI. This CDR3 has 16 residues. V dropped 0 bases and J dropped 3 bases, with 14 bases sitting between them. Naive CD4+ cells were sorted as CD4+CD8-CD45RO-CD45RA+; naive CD8+ as CD8+CD4-CD45RA+CD27bright. A linear amplification protocol produced the TCR libraries from about 450 ng of total RNA. One entry per CDR3 protein, called by TCRdb with MiXCR from the reads. The sample lists around 180,000 distinct CDR3 sequences; under 85% were seen once. Points from the study as a whole: Negatively charged CDR3s marked CD8+ lineage; positively charged CDR3s marked CD4+ lineage. CDR3 charge plus V and J genes appeared to account for around an eighth of CD4/CD8 variance.

This clonotype originated in a pool of human donors in good health; the sample pools cells from several healthy donors. The chain uses TRBV6-5 and TRBJ1-2; D call uncertain. The sequencing input was naive CD4+ and CD8+ T cells sorted from blood, pooled from several donors. The CDR3 nucleotides are TGTGCCAGCAGTTACTCGGTCACTGGATCGTACTATGGCTACACCTTC. Its translation: CASSYSVTGSYYGYTF.